This TCR beta chain was identified during a study of PD-1 blockade in classical Hodgkin lymphoma. In the case of this clone: The antigen is not known.

The study's findings and limits: Diminished baseline TCR diversity has been reported in newly diagnosed patients relative to healthy donors. Unlike CD8+ TCR diversity, which did not rise significantly by C4D1, CD4+ TCR diversity did.

Each of the patients experienced relapse following autologous stem cell transplantation, and their brentuximab vedotin exposure differed. Under best response, outcomes were complete response, partial response or progressive disease. The CDR3 runs 15 residues. Per germline, CDR1 SNHLY and CDR2 FYNNEI. Trimming stripped 3 bases from V and 0 bases from J, with 11 bases between. Produced via immunoSEQ multiplex PCR; TCRdb's table is partial and in-frame only. Among 35,000 to 50,000 clones, about 74% were seen once, and the ten largest hold under 25%. This chain joins TRBV2 and TRBJ1-1; D ambiguous. The sequencing here drew on peripheral blood mononuclear cells (PBMCs), taken at baseline. The receptor was derived from a human donor with classical Hodgkin lymphoma. Here the CDR3 DNA reads TGTGCCAGCAGTGACACCCCGACGGTGAACACTGAAGCTTTCTTT. It translates to CASSDTPTVNTEAFF.